The T cell receptor beta chain under discussion was sequenced for a study of cytomegalovirus exposure and HLA in healthy donors. Study-level points and caveats: An assumption of roughly uniform sequencing depth across donors underlay the presence/absence analyses.

The PCR ran on 60 Vbeta and 13 Jbeta primers. The method was immunoSEQ multiplex PCR; TCRdb's version includes in-frame clones alone and lacks a portion of them. The table records tens of thousands of clones, approximately 78% of them present only once. In germline, CDR1 is SGHNT, CDR2 YYREEE (reference sequence). This CDR3 region has 14 residues. V dropped 1 base and J dropped 8; count of bases not matched to a gene: 3. With respect to this clone: Its target is not known.

The chain joins TRBV5-4 to TRBJ1-6; TRBD1 matches at 7 bases. This TCR was recovered from a male donor in good health and CMV-seropositive. Sequencing input: PBMCs. CDR3 sequence reads: CASSLQGGDSPLHF. In nucleotides, the CDR3 is TGTGCCAGCAGCTTGCAAGGGGGCGATTCACCCCTCCACTTT.